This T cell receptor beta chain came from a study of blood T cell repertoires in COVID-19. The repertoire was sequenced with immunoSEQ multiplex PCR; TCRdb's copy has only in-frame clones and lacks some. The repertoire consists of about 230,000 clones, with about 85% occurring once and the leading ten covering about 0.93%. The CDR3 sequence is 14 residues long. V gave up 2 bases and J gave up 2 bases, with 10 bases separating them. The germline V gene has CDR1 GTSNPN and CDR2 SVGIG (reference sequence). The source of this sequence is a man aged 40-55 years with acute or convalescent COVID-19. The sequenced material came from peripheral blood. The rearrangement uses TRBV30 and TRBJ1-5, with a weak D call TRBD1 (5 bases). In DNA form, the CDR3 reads TGTGCCTGGAGTCAGGGTCTCGGCAATCAGCCCCAGCATTTT. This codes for CAWSQGLGNQPQHF.